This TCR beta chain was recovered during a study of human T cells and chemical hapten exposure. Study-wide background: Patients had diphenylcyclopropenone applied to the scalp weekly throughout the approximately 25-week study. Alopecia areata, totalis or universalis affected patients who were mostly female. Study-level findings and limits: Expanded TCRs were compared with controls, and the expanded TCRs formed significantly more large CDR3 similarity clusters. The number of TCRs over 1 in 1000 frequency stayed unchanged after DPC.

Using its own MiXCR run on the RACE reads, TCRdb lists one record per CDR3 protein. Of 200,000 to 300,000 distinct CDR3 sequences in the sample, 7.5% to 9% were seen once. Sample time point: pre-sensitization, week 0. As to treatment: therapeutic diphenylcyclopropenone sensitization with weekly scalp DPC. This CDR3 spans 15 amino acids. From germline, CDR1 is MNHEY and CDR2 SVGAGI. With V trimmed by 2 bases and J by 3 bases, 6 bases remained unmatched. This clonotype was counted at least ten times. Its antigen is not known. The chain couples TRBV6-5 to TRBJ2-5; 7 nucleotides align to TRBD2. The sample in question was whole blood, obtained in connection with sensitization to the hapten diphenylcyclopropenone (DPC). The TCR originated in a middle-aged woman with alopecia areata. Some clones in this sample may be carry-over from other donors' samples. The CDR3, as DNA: TGTGCCAGCAGTTACGCCAGCAGCGGGAAAGAGACCCAGTACTTC. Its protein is CASSYASSGKETQYF.